This T cell receptor (beta chain) was profiled in a study of blood T cell repertoires in COVID-19. Turning to the study itself: The study drew acute and convalescent COVID-19 samples from the United States, Italy and Spain. T cells, B-cell-depleted T cells, or PBMCs provided the cDNA or gDNA that served as material.

Germline V gives CDR1 SNHLY, CDR2 FYNNEI. This CDR3 spans 12 amino acids. V was pared by 6 bases and J by 8 bases, with 10 bases between. Original handling: Amplification of reference gene primers was used by the study to estimate nucleated cell counts. Data came from immunoSEQ multiplex PCR; TCRdb stores just in-frame clones and leaves some out. V, J and clone size reflect that table, while D and trimming were determined from the DNA. The sample shows under 150,000 clones, 65% to 85% of them seen only once. The V and J genes are TRBV2 and TRBJ1-4; D possibly corresponds to TRBD1 (6 bases). The specimen sequenced was peripheral blood. This clonotype was sampled from a woman aged 45-59 years with acute or convalescent COVID-19. CDR3 sequence: CASSRDIEKLFF. Here the CDR3 DNA reads TGTGCCAGCAGCCGGGACATAGAAAAACTGTTTTTT.